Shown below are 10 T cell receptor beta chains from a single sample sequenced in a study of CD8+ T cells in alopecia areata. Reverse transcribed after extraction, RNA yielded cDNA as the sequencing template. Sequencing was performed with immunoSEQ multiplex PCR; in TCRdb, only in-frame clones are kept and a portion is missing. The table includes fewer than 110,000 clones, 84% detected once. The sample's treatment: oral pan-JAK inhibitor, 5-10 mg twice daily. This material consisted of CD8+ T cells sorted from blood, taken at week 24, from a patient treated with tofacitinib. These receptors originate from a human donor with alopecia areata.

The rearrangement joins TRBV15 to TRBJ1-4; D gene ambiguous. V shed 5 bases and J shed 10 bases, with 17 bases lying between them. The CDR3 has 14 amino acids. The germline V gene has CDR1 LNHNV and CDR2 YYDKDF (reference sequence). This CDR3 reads CATSGDRFAGKLFF. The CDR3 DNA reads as TGTGCCACCAGCGGCGATAGGTTTGCTGGAAAACTGTTTTTT.

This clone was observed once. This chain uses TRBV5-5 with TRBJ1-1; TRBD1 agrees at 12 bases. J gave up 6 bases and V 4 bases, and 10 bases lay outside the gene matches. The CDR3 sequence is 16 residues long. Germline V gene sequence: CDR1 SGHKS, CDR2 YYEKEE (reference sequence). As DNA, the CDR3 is TGTGCCAGCAGCCGCTTCACCGGGACAGGGGGCTCTGAAGCTTTCTTT. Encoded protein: CASSRFTGTGGSEAFF.

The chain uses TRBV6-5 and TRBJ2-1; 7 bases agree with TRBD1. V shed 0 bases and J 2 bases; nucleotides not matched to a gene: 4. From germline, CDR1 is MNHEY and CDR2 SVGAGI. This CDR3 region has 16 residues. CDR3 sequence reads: CASSYSAGGAYNEQFF. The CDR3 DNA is TGTGCCAGCAGTTACTCGGCAGGGGGAGCCTACAATGAGCAGTTCTTC.

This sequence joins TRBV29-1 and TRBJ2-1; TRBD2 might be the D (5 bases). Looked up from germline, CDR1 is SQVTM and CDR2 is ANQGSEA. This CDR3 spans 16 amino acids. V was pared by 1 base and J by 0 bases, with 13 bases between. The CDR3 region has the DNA TGCAGCGTTGAAGGGACTTTTGGCCTCTCCTACAATGAGCAGTTCTTC. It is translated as CSVEGTFGLSYNEQFF.

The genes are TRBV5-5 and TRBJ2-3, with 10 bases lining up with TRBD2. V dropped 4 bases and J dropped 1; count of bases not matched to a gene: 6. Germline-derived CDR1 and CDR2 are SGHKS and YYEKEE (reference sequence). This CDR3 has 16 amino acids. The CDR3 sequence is CASSAGTSGGTDTQYF. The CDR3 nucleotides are TGTGCCAGCAGCGCAGGAACTAGCGGGGGCACAGATACGCAGTATTTT.

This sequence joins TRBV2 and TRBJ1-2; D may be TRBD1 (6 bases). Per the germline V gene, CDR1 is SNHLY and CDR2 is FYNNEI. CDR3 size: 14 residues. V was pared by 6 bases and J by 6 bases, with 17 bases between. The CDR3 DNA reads TGTGCCAGCAGCCAAAGGTGGGGGGCCGATGGCTACACCTTC. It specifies CASSQRWGADGYTF. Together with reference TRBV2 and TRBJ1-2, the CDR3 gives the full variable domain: EPEVTQTPSHQVTQMGQEVILRCVPISNHLYFYWYRQILGQKVEFLVSFYNNEISEKSEIFDDQFSVERPDGSNFTLKIRSTKLEDSAMYFCASSQRWGADGYTFGSGTRLTVV.

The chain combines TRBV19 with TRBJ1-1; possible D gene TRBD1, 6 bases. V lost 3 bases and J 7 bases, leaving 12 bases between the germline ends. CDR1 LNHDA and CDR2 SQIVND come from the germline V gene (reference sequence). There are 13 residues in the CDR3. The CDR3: CASSITRTVEAFF. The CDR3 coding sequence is TGTGCCAGTAGTATTACTAGGACAGTTGAAGCTTTCTTT. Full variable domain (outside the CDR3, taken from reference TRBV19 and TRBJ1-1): DGGITQSPKYLFRKEGQNVTLSCEQNLNHDAMYWYRQDPGQGLRLIYYSQIVNDFQKGDIAEGYSVSREKKESFPLTVTSAQKNPTAFYLCASSITRTVEAFFGQGTRLTVV.

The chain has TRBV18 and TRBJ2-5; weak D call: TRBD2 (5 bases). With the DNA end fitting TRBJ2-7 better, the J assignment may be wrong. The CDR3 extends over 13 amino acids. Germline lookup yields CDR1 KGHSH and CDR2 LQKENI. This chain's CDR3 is CASSPEGSYEQYF. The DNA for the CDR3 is TGTGCCAGCTCACCCGAGGGATCCTACGAGCAGTACTTC.

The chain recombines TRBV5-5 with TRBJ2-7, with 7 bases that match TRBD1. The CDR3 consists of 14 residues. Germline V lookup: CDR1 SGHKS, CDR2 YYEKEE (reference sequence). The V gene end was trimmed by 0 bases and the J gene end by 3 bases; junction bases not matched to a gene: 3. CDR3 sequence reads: CASSLATGSYEQYF. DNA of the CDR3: TGTGCCAGCAGCTTGGCGACAGGGAGCTACGAGCAGTACTTC.

For the CDR3, the DNA is TGTGCCAGCAGCCCCAGCGAGGGAGGGCCTAGCTCCTACGAGCAGTACTTC. It codes for CASSPSEGGPSSYEQYF. The chain carries TRBV11-2 and TRBJ2-7, with 7 bases lining up with TRBD2. The CDR3 runs 17 residues. CDR1 is SGHAT, CDR2 FQNNGV, per germline. The J segment lost 0 bases and the V segment lost 5 bases, leaving 13 bases of the junction unmatched.